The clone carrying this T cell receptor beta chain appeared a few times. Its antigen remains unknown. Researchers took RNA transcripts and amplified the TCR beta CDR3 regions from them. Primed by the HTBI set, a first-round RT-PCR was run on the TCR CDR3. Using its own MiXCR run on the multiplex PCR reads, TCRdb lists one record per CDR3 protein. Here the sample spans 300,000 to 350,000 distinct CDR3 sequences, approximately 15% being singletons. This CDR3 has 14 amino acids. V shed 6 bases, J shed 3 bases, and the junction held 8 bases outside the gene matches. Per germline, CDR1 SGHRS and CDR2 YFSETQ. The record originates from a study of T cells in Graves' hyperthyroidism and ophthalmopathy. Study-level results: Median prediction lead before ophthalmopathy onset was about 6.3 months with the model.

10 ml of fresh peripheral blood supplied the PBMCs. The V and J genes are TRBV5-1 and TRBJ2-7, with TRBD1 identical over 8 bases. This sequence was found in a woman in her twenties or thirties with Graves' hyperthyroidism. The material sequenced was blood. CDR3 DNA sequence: TGCGCCAGCACTTCCTCGGACAGGGTCTACGAGCAGTACTTC. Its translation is CASTSSDRVYEQYF.